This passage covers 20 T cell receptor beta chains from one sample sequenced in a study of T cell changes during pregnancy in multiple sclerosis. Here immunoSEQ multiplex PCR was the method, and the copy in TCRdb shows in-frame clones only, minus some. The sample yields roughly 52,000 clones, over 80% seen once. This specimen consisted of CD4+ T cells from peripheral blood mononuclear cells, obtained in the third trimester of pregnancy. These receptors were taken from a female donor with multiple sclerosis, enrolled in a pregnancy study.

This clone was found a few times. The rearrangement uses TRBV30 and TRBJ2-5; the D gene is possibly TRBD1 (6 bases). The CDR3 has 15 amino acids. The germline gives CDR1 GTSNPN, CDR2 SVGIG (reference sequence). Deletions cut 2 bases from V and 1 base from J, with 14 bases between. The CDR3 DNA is TGTGCCTGGAGTAGAGCCCGGACAGTCCAAGAGACCCAGTACTTC. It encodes CAWSRARTVQETQYF.

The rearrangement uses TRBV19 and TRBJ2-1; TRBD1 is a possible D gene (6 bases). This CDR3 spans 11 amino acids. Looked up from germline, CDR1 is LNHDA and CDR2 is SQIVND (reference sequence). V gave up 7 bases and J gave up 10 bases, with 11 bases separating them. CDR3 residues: CASTRGGEQFF. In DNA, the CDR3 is TGTGCCAGTACCCGAGGGGGAGAGCAGTTCTTC.

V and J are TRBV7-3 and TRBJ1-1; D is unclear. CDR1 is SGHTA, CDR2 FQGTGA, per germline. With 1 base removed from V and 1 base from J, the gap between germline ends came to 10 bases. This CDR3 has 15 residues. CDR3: CASSLISVANTEAFF. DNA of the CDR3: TGTGCCAGCAGCTTAATTTCGGTCGCGAACACTGAAGCTTTCTTT. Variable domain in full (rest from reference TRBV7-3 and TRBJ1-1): GAGVSQTPSNKVTEKGKYVELRCDPISGHTALYWYRQSLGQGPEFLIYFQGTGAADDSGLPNDRFFAVRPEGSVSTLKIQRTERGDSAVYLCASSLISVANTEAFFGQGTRLTVV.

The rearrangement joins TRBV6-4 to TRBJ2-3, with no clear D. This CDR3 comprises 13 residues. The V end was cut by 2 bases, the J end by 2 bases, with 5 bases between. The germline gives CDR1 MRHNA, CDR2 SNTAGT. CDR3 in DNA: TGTGCCAGCAGTGACGGCATCACAGATACGCAGTATTTT. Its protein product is CASSDGITDTQYF.

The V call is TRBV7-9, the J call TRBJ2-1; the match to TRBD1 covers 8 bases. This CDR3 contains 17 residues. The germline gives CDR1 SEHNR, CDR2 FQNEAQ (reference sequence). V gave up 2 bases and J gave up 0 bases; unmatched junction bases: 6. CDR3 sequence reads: CASSLLRGPSSYNEQFF. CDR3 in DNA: TGTGCCAGCAGCTTACTCAGGGGGCCTAGCTCCTACAATGAGCAGTTCTTC.

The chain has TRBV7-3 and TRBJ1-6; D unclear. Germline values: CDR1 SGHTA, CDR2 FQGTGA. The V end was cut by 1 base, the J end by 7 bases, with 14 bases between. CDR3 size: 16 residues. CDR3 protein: CASSLRAGGFNSPLHF. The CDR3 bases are TGTGCCAGCAGCTTAAGGGCGGGTGGGTTCAATTCACCCCTCCACTTT.

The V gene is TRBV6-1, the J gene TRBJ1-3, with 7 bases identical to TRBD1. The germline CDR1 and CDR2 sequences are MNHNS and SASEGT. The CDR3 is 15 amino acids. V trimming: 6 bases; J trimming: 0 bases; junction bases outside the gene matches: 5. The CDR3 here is CASSTGTDSGNTIYF. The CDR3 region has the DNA TGTGCCAGCAGCACCGGGACAGACTCTGGAAACACCATATATTTT.

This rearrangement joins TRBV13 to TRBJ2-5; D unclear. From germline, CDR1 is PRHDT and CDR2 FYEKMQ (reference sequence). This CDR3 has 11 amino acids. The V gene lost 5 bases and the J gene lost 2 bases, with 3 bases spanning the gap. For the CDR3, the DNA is TGTGCCAGCAGCCAACAAGAGACCCAGTACTTC. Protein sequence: CASSQQETQYF.

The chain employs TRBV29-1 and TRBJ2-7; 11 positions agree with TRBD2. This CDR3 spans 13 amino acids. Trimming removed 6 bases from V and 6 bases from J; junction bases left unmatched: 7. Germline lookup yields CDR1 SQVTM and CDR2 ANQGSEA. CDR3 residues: CSVTSGGTGEQYF. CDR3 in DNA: TGCAGCGTCACTAGCGGGGGTACGGGCGAGCAGTACTTC.

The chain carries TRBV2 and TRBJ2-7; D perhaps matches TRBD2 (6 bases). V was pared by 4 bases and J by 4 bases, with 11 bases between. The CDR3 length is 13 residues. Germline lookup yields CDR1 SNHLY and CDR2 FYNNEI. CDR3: CASSVSGAYEQYF. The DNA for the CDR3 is TGTGCCAGCAGTGTTTCGGGAGCGTACGAGCAGTACTTC. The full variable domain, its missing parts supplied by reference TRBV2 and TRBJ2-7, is EPEVTQTPSHQVTQMGQEVILRCVPISNHLYFYWYRQILGQKVEFLVSFYNNEISEKSEIFDDQFSVERPDGSNFTLKIRSTKLEDSAMYFCASSVSGAYEQYFGPGTRLTVT.

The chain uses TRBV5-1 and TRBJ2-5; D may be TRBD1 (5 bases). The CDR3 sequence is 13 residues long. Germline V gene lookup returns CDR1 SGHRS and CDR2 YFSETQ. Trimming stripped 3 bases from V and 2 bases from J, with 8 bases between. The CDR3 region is CASSWTFQETQYF. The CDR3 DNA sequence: TGCGCCAGCAGCTGGACATTTCAAGAGACCCAGTACTTC.

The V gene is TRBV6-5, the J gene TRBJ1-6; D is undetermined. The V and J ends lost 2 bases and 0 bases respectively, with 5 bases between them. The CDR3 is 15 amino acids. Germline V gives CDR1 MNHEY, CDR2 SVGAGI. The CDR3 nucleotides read TGTGCCAGCAGTTACGGCAGCTCCTATAATTCACCCCTCCACTTT. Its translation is CASSYGSSYNSPLHF.

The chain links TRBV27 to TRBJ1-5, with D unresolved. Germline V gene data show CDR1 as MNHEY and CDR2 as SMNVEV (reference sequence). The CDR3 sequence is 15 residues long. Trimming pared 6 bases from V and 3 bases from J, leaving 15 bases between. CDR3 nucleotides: TGTGCCAGCAGGACGAGAACAGATCCCAATCAGCCCCAGCATTTT. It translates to CASRTRTDPNQPQHF.

The CDR3 spells CASSLDSPTDTQYF. The CDR3, as DNA: TGCGCCAGCAGCTTGGATAGTCCCACAGATACGCAGTATTTT. V usage is TRBV5-1 and J usage is TRBJ2-3; D not certain. Germline CDR1 and CDR2: SGHRS and YFSETQ. The CDR3 is made up of 14 amino acids. V dropped 0 bases and J dropped 2 bases, with 7 bases sitting between them.

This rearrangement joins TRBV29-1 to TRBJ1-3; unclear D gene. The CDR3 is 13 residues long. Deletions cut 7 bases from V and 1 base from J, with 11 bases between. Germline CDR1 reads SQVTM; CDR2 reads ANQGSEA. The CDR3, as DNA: TGCAGCGCCGGAGAGGTGTCTGGAAACACCATATATTTT. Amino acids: CSAGEVSGNTIYF. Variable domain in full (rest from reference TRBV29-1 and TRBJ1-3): SAVISQKPSRDICQRGTSLTIQCQVDSQVTMMFWYRQQPGQSLTLIATANQGSEATYESGFVIDKFPISRPNLTFSTLTVSNMSPEDSSIYLCSAGEVSGNTIYFGEGSWLTVV.

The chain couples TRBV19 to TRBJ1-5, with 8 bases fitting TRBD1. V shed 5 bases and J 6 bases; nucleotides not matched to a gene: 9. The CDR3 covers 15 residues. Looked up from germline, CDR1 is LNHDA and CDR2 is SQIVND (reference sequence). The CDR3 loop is CASSPQDRVGQPQHF. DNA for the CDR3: TGTGCCAGTAGTCCACAGGACAGGGTGGGTCAGCCCCAGCATTTT.

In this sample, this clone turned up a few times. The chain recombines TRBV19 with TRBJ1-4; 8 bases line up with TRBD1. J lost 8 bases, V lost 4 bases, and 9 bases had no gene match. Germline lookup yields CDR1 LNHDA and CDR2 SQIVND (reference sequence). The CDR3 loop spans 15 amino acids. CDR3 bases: TGTGCCAGTAGTAGCAGAGGCAGGGGGCAAGAAAAACTGTTTTTT. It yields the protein CASSSRGRGQEKLFF.

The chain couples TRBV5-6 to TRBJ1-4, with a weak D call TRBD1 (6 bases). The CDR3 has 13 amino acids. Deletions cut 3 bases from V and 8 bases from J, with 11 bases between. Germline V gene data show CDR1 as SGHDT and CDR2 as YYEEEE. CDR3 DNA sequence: TGTGCCAGCAGCTCCCCGGGACAAGAAAAACTGTTTTTT. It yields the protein CASSSPGQEKLFF.

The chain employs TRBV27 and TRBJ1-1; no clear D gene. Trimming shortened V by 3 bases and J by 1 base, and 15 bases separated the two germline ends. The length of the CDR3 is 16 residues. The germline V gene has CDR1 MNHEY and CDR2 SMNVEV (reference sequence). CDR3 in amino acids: CASSFLPMNRNTEAFF. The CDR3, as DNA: TGTGCCAGCAGTTTTCTCCCCATGAACAGGAACACTGAAGCTTTCTTT.

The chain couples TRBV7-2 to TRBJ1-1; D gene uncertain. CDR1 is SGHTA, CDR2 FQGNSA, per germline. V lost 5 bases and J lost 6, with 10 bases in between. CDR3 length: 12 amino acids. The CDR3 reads CASSPTRAEAFF. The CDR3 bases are TGTGCCAGCAGCCCCACGAGGGCTGAAGCTTTCTTT.